This T cell receptor (beta chain) was sequenced for a study of tumor and adjacent non-tumor tissue in lung cancer. Study as a whole: Aged roughly 30 to 85 years, patients included fewer than 11 men and about five women with stage I to III disease. Some 3.9 million productive TCRbeta reads were obtained per sample on average.

General study results and limits: Compared with tumor, normal lung showed significantly lower TCR diversity.

In the case of this clonotype: Its antigen remains unknown. Likely a read error: the CDR3 ends without its conserved phenylalanine or tryptophan.

No cell sorting was done before RNA was extracted from the tissue. Between August and November 2014, newly diagnosed, chemotherapy-naive lung cancer patients underwent thoracic surgery in China. V was clipped by 3 bases and J by 9 bases; unmatched bases: 4. Germline CDR1 and CDR2: LNHDA and SQIVND (reference sequence). The CDR3 is 13 amino acids. A modified ARM-PCR protocol with three rounds of nested PCR amplified TCRbeta. TCRdb independently ran MiXCR on the multiplex PCR reads; one entry per CDR3 protein. Among 120,000 or so distinct CDR3 sequences listed, 66% were seen once. The sample consisted of lung tumor tissue. The sequence derives from a man aged 25 to 40 with non-small cell lung cancer. This chain connects TRBV19 to TRBJ2-4, with 8 nucleotides matching TRBD1. The CDR3 region is CASSISGGSIQYL. The CDR3 region has the DNA TGTGCCAGTAGTATTTCAGGGGGCTCCATTCAGTACTTG.